A selection of T cell receptor beta chains follows, all from one sample in a study of cytomegalovirus exposure and HLA in healthy donors. The assay was immunoSEQ multiplex PCR, and TCRdb's table has in-frame clones only and misses some. This sample has 100,000 to 150,000 clones, with 74% found just once. Sequenced: PBMCs. The receptors here all came from a woman aged 50 to 60 in good health and CMV-seropositive. Both conserved end residues are part of each CDR3.

v_call	j_call	cdr3_aa
TRBV7-9	TRBJ1-3	CASNWDRAGNTIYF
TRBV19	TRBJ1-5	CASSIDNYQPQHF
TRBV5-1	TRBJ1-4	CASSDLGQPNEKLFF
TRBV6-1	TRBJ1-2	CASMGHVWGYTF
TRBV11-2	TRBJ2-7	CASSLSNLRGTGYEQYF
TRBV4-3	TRBJ2-2	CASSHPQGSGELFF
TRBV6-5	TRBJ1-5	CASRLDGNQPQHF
TRBV10-2	TRBJ2-5	CASSPHLAGSYQETQYF
TRBV15	TRBJ1-2	CATSRDPGGDYGYTF
TRBV4-2	TRBJ2-5	CASSQDRGFQETQYF
TRBV15	TRBJ2-1	CAAGTGFSRNEQFF
TRBV6-5	TRBJ1-6	CASSYIQGNSPLHF
TRBV15	TRBJ1-4	CATSRDQGVNEKLFF
TRBV27	TRBJ1-2	CASSPLFNYGYTF
TRBV10-1	TRBJ2-1	CASSEGSGGREQFF
TRBV2	TRBJ2-1	CASRTDRGTYNEQFF
TRBV6-6	TRBJ1-6	CASMRQGASPLHF
TRBV29-1	TRBJ1-5	CSVRRGPDQPQHF
TRBV15	TRBJ1-1	CATSSDSRHTEAFF
TRBV5-4	TRBJ2-1	CASSLVGTGPNNEQFF
TRBV25-1	TRBJ1-2	CASSDPGQGGYTF
TRBV29-1	TRBJ2-1	CSVEELAGGNEQFF
TRBV19	TRBJ1-5	CASSRGQGFNQPQHF
TRBV5-1	TRBJ2-5	CASSPGGGQETQYF
TRBV29-1	TRBJ1-1	CSAPWTGGKQGAFF
TRBV15	TRBJ2-1	CATSRALAGANEQFF
TRBV7-9	TRBJ1-1	CASSWDTMNTEAFF
TRBV2	TRBJ1-5	CASSVDPDRPLGNQPQHF